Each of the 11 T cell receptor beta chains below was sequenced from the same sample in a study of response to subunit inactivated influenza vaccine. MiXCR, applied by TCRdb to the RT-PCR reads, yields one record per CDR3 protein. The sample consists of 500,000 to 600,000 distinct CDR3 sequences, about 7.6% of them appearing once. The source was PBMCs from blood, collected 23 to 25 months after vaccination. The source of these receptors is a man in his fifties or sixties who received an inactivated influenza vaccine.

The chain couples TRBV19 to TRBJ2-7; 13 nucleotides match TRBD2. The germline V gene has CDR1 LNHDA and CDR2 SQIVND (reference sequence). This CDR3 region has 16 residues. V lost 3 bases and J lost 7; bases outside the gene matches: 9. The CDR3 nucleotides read TGTGCCAGTAGTATGGCGTGGACTAGCGGGAGTGATGAGCAGTACTTC. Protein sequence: CASSMAWTSGSDEQYF. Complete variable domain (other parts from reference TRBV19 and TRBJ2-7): DGGITQSPKYLFRKEGQNVTLSCEQNLNHDAMYWYRQDPGQGLRLIYYSQIVNDFQKGDIAEGYSVSREKKESFPLTVTSAQKNPTAFYLCASSMAWTSGSDEQYFGPGTRLTVT.

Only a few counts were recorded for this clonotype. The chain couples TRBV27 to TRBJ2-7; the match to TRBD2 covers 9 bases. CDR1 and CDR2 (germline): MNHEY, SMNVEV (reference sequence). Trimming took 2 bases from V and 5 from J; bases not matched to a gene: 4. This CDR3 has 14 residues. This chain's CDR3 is CASSLAGGPHEQYF. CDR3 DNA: TGTGCCAGCAGTTTAGCGGGAGGGCCCCACGAGCAGTACTTC.

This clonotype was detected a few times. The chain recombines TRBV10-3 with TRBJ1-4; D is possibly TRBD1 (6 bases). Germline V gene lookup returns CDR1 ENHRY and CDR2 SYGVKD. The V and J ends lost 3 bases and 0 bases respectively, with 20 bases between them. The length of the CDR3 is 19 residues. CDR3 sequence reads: CAISDPILGGLATNEKLFF. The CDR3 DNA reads TGTGCCATCAGTGACCCTATCTTGGGGGGGCTGGCAACTAATGAAAAACTGTTTTTT.

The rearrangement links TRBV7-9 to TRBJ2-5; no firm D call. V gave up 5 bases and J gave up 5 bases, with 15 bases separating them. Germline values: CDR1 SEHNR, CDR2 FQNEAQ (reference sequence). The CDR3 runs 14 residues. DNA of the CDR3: TGTGCCAGCAGCCCCCCCCGGACCCGGGAGACCCAGTACTTC. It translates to CASSPPRTRETQYF.

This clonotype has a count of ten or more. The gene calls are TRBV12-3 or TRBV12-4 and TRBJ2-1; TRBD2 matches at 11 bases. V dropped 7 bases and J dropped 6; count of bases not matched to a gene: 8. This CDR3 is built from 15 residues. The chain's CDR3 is CASTNSGGAANEQFF. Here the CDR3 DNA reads TGTGCCAGCACCAATAGCGGGGGGGCCGCCAATGAGCAGTTCTTC.

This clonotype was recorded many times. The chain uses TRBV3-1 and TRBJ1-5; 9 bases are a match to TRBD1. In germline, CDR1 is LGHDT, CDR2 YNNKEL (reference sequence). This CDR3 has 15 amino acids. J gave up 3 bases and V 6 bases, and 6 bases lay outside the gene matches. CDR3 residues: CASSPGTGFNQPQHF. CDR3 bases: TGTGCCAGCAGTCCCGGGACAGGGTTCAATCAGCCCCAGCATTTT. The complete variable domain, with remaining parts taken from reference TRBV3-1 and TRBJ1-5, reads DTAVSQTPKYLVTQMGNDKSIKCEQNLGHDTMYWYKQDSKKFLKIMFSYNNKELIINETVPNRFSPKSPDKAHLNLHINSLELGDSAVYFCASSPGTGFNQPQHFGDGTRLSIL.

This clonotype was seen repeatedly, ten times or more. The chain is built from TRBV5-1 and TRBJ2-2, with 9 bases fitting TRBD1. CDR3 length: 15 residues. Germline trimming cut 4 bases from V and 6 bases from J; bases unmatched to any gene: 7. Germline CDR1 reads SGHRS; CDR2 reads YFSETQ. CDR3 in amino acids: CASSEQGAQSGELFF. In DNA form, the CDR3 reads TGCGCCAGCAGCGAACAGGGGGCGCAATCCGGGGAGCTGTTTTTT.

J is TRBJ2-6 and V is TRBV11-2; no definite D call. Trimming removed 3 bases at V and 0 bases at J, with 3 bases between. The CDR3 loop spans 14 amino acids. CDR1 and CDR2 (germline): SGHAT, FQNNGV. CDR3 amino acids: CASSFHSGANVLTF. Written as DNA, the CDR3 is TGTGCCAGCAGCTTCCACTCTGGGGCCAACGTCCTGACTTTC. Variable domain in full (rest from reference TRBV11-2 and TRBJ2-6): EAGVAQSPRYKIIEKRQSVAFWCNPISGHATLYWYQQILGQGPKLLIQFQNNGVVDDSQLPKDRFSAERLKGVDSTLKIQPAKLEDSAVYLCASSFHSGANVLTFGAGSRLTVL.

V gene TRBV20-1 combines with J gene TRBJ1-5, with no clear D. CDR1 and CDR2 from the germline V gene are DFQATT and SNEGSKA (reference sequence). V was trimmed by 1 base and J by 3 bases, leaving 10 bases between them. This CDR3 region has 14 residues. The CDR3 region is CSARATGYNQPQHF. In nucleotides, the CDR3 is TGCAGTGCTAGAGCGACGGGGTACAATCAGCCCCAGCATTTT.

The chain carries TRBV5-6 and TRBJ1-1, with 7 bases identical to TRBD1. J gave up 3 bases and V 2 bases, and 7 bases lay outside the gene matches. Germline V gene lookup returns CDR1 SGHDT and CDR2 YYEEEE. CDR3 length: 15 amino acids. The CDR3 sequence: CASSFSPGQHTEAFF. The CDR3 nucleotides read TGTGCCAGCAGCTTTTCACCGGGACAGCACACTGAAGCTTTCTTT. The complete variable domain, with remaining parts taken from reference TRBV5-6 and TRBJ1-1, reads DAGVTQSPTHLIKTRGQQVTLRCSPKSGHDTVSWYQQALGQGPQFIFQYYEEEERQRGNFPDRFSGHQFPNYSSELNVNALLLGDSALYLCASSFSPGQHTEAFFGQGTRLTVV.

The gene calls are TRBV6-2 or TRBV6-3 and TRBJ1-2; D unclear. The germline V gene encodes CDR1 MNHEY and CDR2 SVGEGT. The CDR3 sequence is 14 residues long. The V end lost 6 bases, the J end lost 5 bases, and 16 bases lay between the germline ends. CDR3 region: CASSHDGRIYGYTF. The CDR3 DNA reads TGTGCCAGCAGCCACGACGGGAGAATTTATGGCTACACCTTC.